This T cell receptor (beta chain) was sequenced during a study of response to subunit inactivated influenza vaccine. Study findings and constraints: Authors suggested each seasonal influenza vaccination recruits few new T cells.

About this clonotype: What it binds is not known.

TCRdb processed the RT-PCR reads anew with MiXCR; each CDR3 protein has one entry. The table shows hundreds of thousands of distinct CDR3 sequences, with roughly 23% occurring only once. Germline values: CDR1 LGHDT, CDR2 YNNKEL (reference sequence). Germline trimming cut 0 bases from V and 6 bases from J; bases unmatched to any gene: 7. This CDR3 has 16 residues. This clonotype was sampled from a man in his fifties or sixties who received an inactivated influenza vaccine. J is TRBJ2-1 and V is TRBV3-1; TRBD2 agrees at 8 bases. The sample in question was CD4+ T cells sorted from PBMCs, obtained 4 to 6 days after vaccination. The CDR3 DNA reads as TGTGCCAGCAGCCAAGAAGCCGGGACTAGTTTCAATGAGCAGTTCTTC. It yields the protein CASSQEAGTSFNEQFF.